This T cell receptor beta chain stems from a study of beta chain features in type 1 diabetes. All of the isolated RNA was reverse transcribed, so expressed TCRB transcripts were sequenced. TCRdb keeps only in-frame clones here, not all; method: immunoSEQ multiplex PCR. The sample lists around 430,000 clones; about 32% were seen once. This clone has more than one count but fewer than ten. This CDR3 is 15 amino acids long. CDR1 is MGHRA, CDR2 YSYEKL, per germline. Trimming removed 1 base from V and 4 bases from J; junction bases left unmatched: 4. Sequenced: naive CD4+ T cells from blood. The TCR was taken from a man between 18 and 35 years old in good health. The chain employs TRBV4-1 and TRBJ2-1; 7 bases are shared with TRBD2. Written as DNA, the CDR3 is TGCGCCAGCAGCCAAGTGGGAGGGAGGTACAATGAGCAGTTCTTC. Amino acid sequence: CASSQVGGRYNEQFF.